Listed below are T cell receptor beta chains from one sample, sequenced in a study of CD8+CD57+ T cells in acquired aplastic anemia. TCRdb re-derived calls from the reads in MiXCR, one entry per CDR3 protein. This sample has under 350,000 distinct CDR3 sequences, with under 60% found just once. The sample taken for sequencing was sorted CD4+, CD8+, or CD8+CD57+ T cells (not recorded which) from PBMCs. These receptors were taken from a human donor with aplastic anemia. The CDR3 runs from the conserved cysteine through the conserved F or W. The order of the fields is V gene, clone size, J gene, D gene, CDR3 protein, CDR3 DNA. D genes are given only for firm matches. A row's size may be missing; if present it is once, few, many or a size class.

V: TRBV20-1
size: -
J: TRBJ2-5
D: TRBD2
CDR3: CSAFRGVGETQYF
DNA: TGCAGTGCTTTTCGGGGGGTGGGAGAGACCCAGTACTTC

V: TRBV6-5
size: many
J: TRBJ2-5
D: TRBD2
CDR3: CASSPGTSGGTQYF
DNA: TGTGCCAGCAGCCCCGGGACTAGCGGTGGGACCCAGTACTTC

V: TRBV12-3/TRBV12-4
size: -
J: TRBJ2-2
D: -
CDR3: CASTETGELFF
DNA: TGTGCCAGCACCGAGACCGGGGAGCTGTTTTTT

V: TRBV24-1
size: few
J: TRBJ1-3
D: -
CDR3: CATSEVNGNTIYF
DNA: TGTGCCACTTCGGAGGTAAATGGAAACACCATATATTTT

V: TRBV6-6
size: many
J: TRBJ2-3
D: -
CDR3: CASSSDTQYF
DNA: TGTGCCAGCAGCTCAGATACGCAGTATTTT

V: TRBV10-3
size: many
J: TRBJ2-7
D: -
CDR3: CAISGSSYEQYF
DNA: TGTGCCATCAGCGGAAGCTCCTACGAGCAGTACTTC

V: TRBV4-3
size: -
J: TRBJ1-3
D: TRBD1
CDR3: CASSQVTGAGNTIYF
DNA: TGCGCCAGCAGCCAAGTTACAGGGGCTGGAAACACCATATATTTT

V: TRBV20-1
size: few
J: TRBJ1-2
D: -
CDR3: CSAVGVGYGYTF
DNA: TGCAGTGCTGTAGGGGTGGGCTATGGCTACACCTTC

V: TRBV29-1
size: many
J: TRBJ2-7
D: TRBD2
CDR3: CSVDIGGSTVQYF
DNA: TGCAGCGTTGATATAGGCGGGAGCACAGTGCAGTACTTC

V: TRBV7-9
size: -
J: TRBJ2-7
D: -
CDR3: CASSPPAGPHEQYF
DNA: TGTGCCAGCAGCCCCCCGGCGGGGCCCCACGAGCAGTACTTC

V: TRBV7-8
size: -
J: TRBJ2-7
D: -
CDR3: CASSQDRDSVYEQYF
DNA: TGTGCCAGCAGCCAAGACCGGGACTCGGTCTACGAGCAGTACTTC

V: TRBV11-2
size: -
J: TRBJ2-3
D: -
CDR3: CAIGGGKGTDTQYF
DNA: TGTGCCATAGGTGGGGGGAAGGGCACAGATACGCAGTATTTT

V: TRBV20-1
size: once
J: TRBJ2-3
D: -
CDR3: CSARPFTDTQYF
DNA: TGCAGTGCAAGGCCTTTCACAGATACGCAGTATTTT

V: TRBV10-1
size: -
J: TRBJ1-5
D: -
CDR3: CASSFDGGLRSNQPQHF
DNA: TGCGCCAGCAGTTTCGACGGAGGGCTTCGTAGCAATCAGCCCCAGCATTTT

V: TRBV20-1
size: -
J: TRBJ2-7
D: -
CDR3: CSAGGQLGEQYF
DNA: TGCAGTGCTGGAGGGCAATTGGGGGAGCAGTACTTC

V: TRBV10-3
size: many
J: TRBJ2-5
D: -
CDR3: CAISESDGKETQYF
DNA: TGTGCCATCAGTGAGTCGGACGGCAAGGAGACCCAGTACTTC

V: TRBV25-1
size: many
J: TRBJ2-1
D: -
CDR3: CASSQTGARRGYNEQFF
DNA: TGTGCCAGCAGCCAAACGGGCGCGCGTCGGGGGTACAATGAGCAGTTCTTC

V: TRBV7-3
size: many
J: TRBJ1-5
D: -
CDR3: CASSLLFTQGQTIIYSNQPQHF
DNA: TGTGCCAGCAGCTTATTGTTTACTCAGGGCCAGACCATCATTTATAGCAATCAGCCCCAGCATTTT

V: TRBV29-1
size: -
J: TRBJ1-1
D: TRBD1
CDR3: CSVWTGGKAFF
DNA: TGCAGCGTCTGGACAGGGGGCAAAGCTTTCTTT

V: TRBV2
size: -
J: TRBJ1-2
D: TRBD1
CDR3: CASSGTGGGDGYTF
DNA: TGTGCCAGCAGTGGGACAGGGGGCGGGGATGGCTACACCTTC

V: TRBV5-1
size: -
J: TRBJ1-6
D: TRBD1
CDR3: CASKPGTGGAPLHF
DNA: TGCGCCAGCAAACCTGGGACAGGGGGAGCACCCCTCCACTTT

V: TRBV9
size: few
J: TRBJ1-6
D: -
CDR3: CASSVEGPNSPLHF
DNA: TGTGCCAGCAGCGTAGAGGGGCCCAATTCACCCCTCCACTTT

V: TRBV7-9
size: many
J: TRBJ1-4
D: TRBD1
CDR3: CAITGDVDEKLFF
DNA: TGTGCCATCACAGGGGATGTCGATGAAAAACTGTTTTTT

V: TRBV20-1
size: once
J: TRBJ1-1
D: -
CDR3: CSARDGSRRANTEAFF
DNA: TGCAGTGCTAGAGACGGCAGCCGACGGGCCAACACTGAAGCTTTCTTT

V: TRBV5-5
size: -
J: TRBJ1-4
D: TRBD1
CDR3: CASSLDSGTGSEKLFF
DNA: TGTGCCAGCAGCTTGGACAGCGGGACAGGGAGCGAAAAACTGTTTTTT

V: TRBV20-1
size: -
J: TRBJ2-3
D: -
CDR3: CSARDIFTDTQYF
DNA: TGCAGTGCTAGAGATATATTCACAGATACGCAGTATTTT

V: TRBV20-1
size: -
J: TRBJ2-7
D: -
CDR3: CSAREGRGRGDEQYF
DNA: TGCAGTGCTAGAGAGGGCCGGGGGCGCGGGGACGAGCAGTACTTC

V: TRBV6-5
size: -
J: TRBJ2-4
D: -
CDR3: CASSWTEDIQYF
DNA: TGTGCCAGCAGTTGGACAGAAGACATTCAGTACTTC

V: TRBV6-4
size: -
J: TRBJ2-2
D: TRBD1
CDR3: CASSAGTGGAGELFF
DNA: TGTGCCAGCAGTGCCGGGACAGGGGGAGCCGGGGAGCTGTTTTTT

V: TRBV2
size: -
J: TRBJ1-5
D: TRBD1
CDR3: CASSERDRANQPQHF
DNA: TGTGCCAGCAGTGAAAGGGACAGGGCGAATCAGCCCCAGCATTTT

V: TRBV24-1
size: once
J: TRBJ2-2
D: TRBD2
CDR3: CATSDPERGMTGELFF
DNA: TGTGCCACCAGTGATCCCGAGCGGGGGATGACCGGGGAGCTGTTTTTT

V: TRBV10-3
size: -
J: TRBJ1-2
D: TRBD1
CDR3: CAIRPTGRNYGYTF
DNA: TGTGCCATCAGGCCGACAGGGAGAAACTATGGCTACACCTTC

V: TRBV10-3
size: -
J: TRBJ1-4
D: -
CDR3: CAISESQATNEKLFF
DNA: TGTGCCATCAGTGAGTCCCAGGCAACTAATGAAAAACTGTTTTTT

V: TRBV20-1
size: -
J: TRBJ2-1
D: -
CDR3: CSARGGTVNTEQFF
DNA: TGCAGTGCTAGAGGCGGGACGGTGAACACTGAGCAGTTCTTC

V: TRBV7-2
size: many
J: TRBJ2-5
D: TRBD2
CDR3: CATAGRRQETQYF
DNA: TGTGCTACAGCGGGGAGGCGTCAAGAGACCCAGTACTTC

V: TRBV20-1
size: -
J: TRBJ2-6
D: -
CDR3: CSAGQISGANVLTF
DNA: TGCAGTGCTGGACAGATTTCTGGGGCCAACGTCCTGACTTTC